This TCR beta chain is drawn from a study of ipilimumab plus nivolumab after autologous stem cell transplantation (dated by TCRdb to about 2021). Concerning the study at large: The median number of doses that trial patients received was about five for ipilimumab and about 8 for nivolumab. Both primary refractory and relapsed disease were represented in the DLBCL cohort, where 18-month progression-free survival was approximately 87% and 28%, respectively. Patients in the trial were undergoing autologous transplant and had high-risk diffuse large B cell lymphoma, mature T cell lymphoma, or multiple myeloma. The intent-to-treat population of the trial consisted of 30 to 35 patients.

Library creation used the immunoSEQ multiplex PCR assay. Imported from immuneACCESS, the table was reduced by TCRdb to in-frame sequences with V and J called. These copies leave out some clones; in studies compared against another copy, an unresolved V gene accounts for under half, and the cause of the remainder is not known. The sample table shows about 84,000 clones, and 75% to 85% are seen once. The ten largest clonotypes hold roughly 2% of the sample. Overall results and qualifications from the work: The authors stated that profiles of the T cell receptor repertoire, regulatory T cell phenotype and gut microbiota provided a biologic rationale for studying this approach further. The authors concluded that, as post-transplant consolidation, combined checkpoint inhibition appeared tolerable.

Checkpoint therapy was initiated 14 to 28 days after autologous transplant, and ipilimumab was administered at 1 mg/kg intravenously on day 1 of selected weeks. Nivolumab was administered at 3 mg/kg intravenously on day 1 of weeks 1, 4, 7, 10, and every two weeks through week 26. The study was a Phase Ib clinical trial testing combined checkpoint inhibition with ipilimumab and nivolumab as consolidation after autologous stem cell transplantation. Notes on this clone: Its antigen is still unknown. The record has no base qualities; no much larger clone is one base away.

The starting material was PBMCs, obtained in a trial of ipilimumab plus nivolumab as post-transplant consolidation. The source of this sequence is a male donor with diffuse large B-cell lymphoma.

Here the CDR3 is given as CASSSGTGWEKLFF. DNA sequence: TGTGCCAGCAGTTCCGGGACAGGGTGGGAAAAACTGTTTTTT. The chain uses TRBV6-5 and TRBJ1-4; 9 middle bases align to TRBD1. Reading the germline V gene gives CDR1 MNHEY and CDR2 SVGAGI. The CDR3 goes from the cysteine to the phenylalanine over 14 residues. Only the CDR3 region is kept as DNA, spanning 42 bases read in frame from base 1. The V end gives up 4 bases and the J end 8 bases, leaving 5 bases in the junction not matched to a gene.